This T cell receptor beta chain was sequenced for a study of cytomegalovirus exposure and HLA in healthy donors. Both 60 Vbeta primers and 13 Jbeta primers went into the PCR. Data came from immunoSEQ multiplex PCR; TCRdb stores just in-frame clones and leaves some out. The sample has 150,000 to 200,000 clones, almost 80% seen once; the top ten hold approximately 6%. Study-level findings and limits: Listed as cytomegalovirus-associated were over 150 TCR beta chains.

With regard to this clone: Antigen specificity is unknown.

The V gene's germline CDR1 is KGHSH and CDR2 LQKENI. This CDR3 is 14 amino acids long. V lost 3 bases to trimming and J lost 2 bases, with 10 bases between them. The sample comprised PBMCs. This chain connects TRBV18 to TRBJ2-5; D may be TRBD1 (6 bases). The receptor comes from a man aged 35 to 55 in good health and CMV-seropositive. CDR3 region: CASSPVDSQETQYF. The CDR3 DNA reads TGTGCCAGCTCACCGGTGGACAGTCAAGAGACCCAGTACTTC.